A single sample gave rise to the 11 T cell receptor beta chains below, sequenced in a study of monozygotic twins with inflammatory bowel disease. TCRdb reprocessed the 5' RACE reads and reports one entry per CDR3 protein, with no DNA. The listing contains 330,000 or so distinct CDR3 sequences. The sequencing sample was made of blood. Receptor source: a human donor with ulcerative colitis or Crohn's disease, or a healthy co-twin of an affected twin (not recorded which).

The rearrangement links TRBV10-3 to TRBJ2-2. The CDR3 is made up of 15 amino acids. Germline CDR1 reads ENHRY; CDR2 reads SYGVKD. CDR3 sequence reads: CAIADRRQNTGELFF.

The chain has TRBV20-1 and TRBJ2-7; the TCRdb D gene call, TRBD1, has no DNA to confirm it. The CDR3 has 15 residues. Germline V gene sequence: CDR1 DFQATT, CDR2 SNEGSKA (reference sequence). CDR3 in amino acids: CSARSQTGSVHEQYF.

The rearrangement uses TRBV5-1 and TRBJ2-1; TCRdb's D call of TRBD1 is untestable without DNA. CDR1 is SGHRS and CDR2 is YFSETQ in the germline V gene. The CDR3 is 15 amino acids. Here the CDR3 reads CASSFGTPGYNEQFF.

J is TRBJ1-2 and V is TRBV12-3 or TRBV12-4; the D call of TRBD1 rests on TCRdb alone, since no DNA is present to check it. This CDR3 has 16 residues. This chain's CDR3 is CASSSVGDDLLSGYTF.

This rearrangement joins TRBV27 to TRBJ2-2; TCRdb proposes TRBD1, but this gene call is untestable without DNA. Germline V gives CDR1 MNHEY, CDR2 SMNVEV (reference sequence). The CDR3 has 16 amino acids. CDR3 region: CASSSTGWGNTGELFF.

The chain employs TRBV7-9 and TRBJ1-1; TCRdb proposes TRBD1, but this gene call is untestable without DNA. Germline V gives CDR1 SEHNR, CDR2 FQNEAQ (reference sequence). This CDR3 comprises 16 residues. This CDR3 reads CASSLDPRTGNTEAFF.

The rearrangement links TRBV7-6 to TRBJ2-3; the D call from TCRdb, TRBD2, cannot be confirmed without DNA. CDR3 length equals 16 residues. Germline-derived CDR1 and CDR2 are SGHVS and FNYEAQ. The CDR3 protein is CASSQTGALSTDTQYF.

The chain joins TRBV4-2 to TRBJ1-3; without DNA, the TCRdb call of TRBD1 cannot be checked. Per the germline V gene, CDR1 is LGHNA and CDR2 is YNFKEQ. The CDR3 runs 23 residues. The CDR3: CASSPPVNRDRYPRDPSGNTIYF.

The V call is TRBV28, the J call TRBJ1-2. The germline CDR1 and CDR2 sequences are MDHEN and SYDVKM. The CDR3 spans 15 residues. The CDR3 spells CASSLRRPDNYGYTF.

V is TRBV28 and J is TRBJ2-7; lacking DNA, the TRBD1 call made by TCRdb goes unchecked. Germline assignment: CDR1 MDHEN and CDR2 SYDVKM. The CDR3 is 14 residues long. The CDR3 here is CASIPGDKIYEQYF.

V is TRBV18 and J is TRBJ2-1; with no DNA, the TCRdb D assignment of TRBD2 cannot be verified. The CDR3 extends over 16 amino acids. CDR1 and CDR2 (germline): KGHSH, LQKENI. CDR3 amino acids: CASSQGLAGAYNEQFF.